Sequencing of this T cell receptor beta chain was carried out in a study of cytomegalovirus exposure and HLA in healthy donors. This PCR relied on a set of 60 Vbeta primers and 13 Jbeta primers. Here immunoSEQ multiplex PCR was the method, and the copy in TCRdb shows in-frame clones only, minus some. The top ten hold 1.7% of the sample, which has 200,000 to 250,000 clones, around four fifths seen once. Those who donated were healthy bone marrow donors. This sequence was found in a man aged 45-65 years in good health and CMV-seronegative. The specimen sequenced was PBMCs.

In DNA, the CDR3 is TGTGCCAGCAAGACTCCATTGGGCGGGGCGAACACCGGGGAGCTGTTTTTT. This encodes CASKTPLGGANTGELFF. The V call is TRBV28, the J call TRBJ2-2; the D gene is possibly TRBD2 (6 bases). CDR3 size: 17 residues. Germline V gene data show CDR1 as MDHEN and CDR2 as SYDVKM. V lost 7 bases, J lost 0 bases, and 18 bases lay in between.